The 6 T cell receptor beta chains below were found in one sample sequenced in a study of neurological immune-mediated disorders (dated by TCRdb to between 2019 and 2020). The library was produced with 5' RACE. Sequencing instrument: Illumina HiSeq 2500. TCRdb redid the processing of the public reads, applying fastp at Q25 and MiXCR, and retained in-frame beta chains. Under each unique CDR3 protein, matching rows form one entry showing the most common genes and DNA. For this sample the table gives 90,000 to 150,000 distinct CDR3 sequences, of which about 3.4% were detected only once. 1.3% of the sample is held by the ten biggest clonotypes. The sequenced material came from PBMCs. These receptors were taken from a woman aged 25 to 39 with multiple sclerosis.

This clonotype showed up many times. The rearrangement uses TRBV20-1 and TRBJ1-2; D unclear. Germline V gene lookup returns CDR1 DFQATT and CDR2 SNEGSKA (reference sequence). V dropped 4 bases and J dropped 2 bases, with 11 bases sitting between them. The CDR3 is 13 residues long. As DNA, the CDR3 is TGCAGTGCTATCCAGACACTCAACTATGGCTACACCTTC. Its translation is CSAIQTLNYGYTF.

This clonotype has at least ten counts. Germline is not matched at one junction end, which may reflect a read error. V gene TRBV20-1 combines with J gene TRBJ1-2; unclear D gene. The germline CDR1 and CDR2 sequences are DFQATT and SNEGSKA (reference sequence). The CDR3 runs 13 residues. CDR3 sequence (DNA): TGCAGTGCTAGGTCTGAGACACGTCCACGACCCTTCTTC. Translated: CSARSETRPRPFF.

This clonotype was picked up many times. The J gene is TRBJ2-1, the V gene TRBV7-2; D might be TRBD1 (6 bases). The CDR3 consists of 13 residues. V lost 5 bases, J lost 7 bases, and 12 bases lay in between. Per the germline V gene, CDR1 is SGHTA and CDR2 is FQGNSA. The CDR3 reads CASSTGTWNEQFF. The CDR3 DNA sequence: TGTGCCAGCAGCACAGGGACCTGGAATGAGCAGTTCTTC.

This clonotype was seen many times. The chain is built from TRBV7-9 and TRBJ2-5; 10 positions agree with TRBD1. The ends lost 5 bases at V and 2 bases at J; junction bases unmatched: 8. The germline CDR1 and CDR2 sequences are SEHNR and FQNEAQ (reference sequence). This CDR3 is 16 amino acids long. This CDR3 is CASSLGDRGLQETQYF. CDR3 DNA: TGTGCCAGCAGCCTGGGGGACAGGGGACTTCAAGAGACCCAGTACTTC.

Many counts were recorded for this clonotype. The chain carries TRBV20-1 and TRBJ1-3, with 7 bases matching TRBD1. V shed 6 bases, J shed 4 bases, and the junction held 3 bases outside the gene matches. CDR3 length: 12 residues. Germline-derived CDR1 and CDR2 are DFQATT and SNEGSKA (reference sequence). CDR3 DNA sequence: TGCAGTGCCGGGGACAGAGGAAACACCATATATTTT. This gives the protein CSAGDRGNTIYF.

In its sample, this clonotype was seen many times. This chain joins TRBV10-3 and TRBJ1-3; D possibly corresponds to TRBD1 (5 bases). Looked up from germline, CDR1 is ENHRY and CDR2 is SYGVKD. The V and J ends lost 7 bases and 1 base respectively, with 11 bases between them. The CDR3 totals 14 residues. The CDR3 sequence is CAITPDKSGNTIYF. Here the CDR3 DNA reads TGTGCCATCACCCCGGACAAGTCTGGAAACACCATATATTTT.